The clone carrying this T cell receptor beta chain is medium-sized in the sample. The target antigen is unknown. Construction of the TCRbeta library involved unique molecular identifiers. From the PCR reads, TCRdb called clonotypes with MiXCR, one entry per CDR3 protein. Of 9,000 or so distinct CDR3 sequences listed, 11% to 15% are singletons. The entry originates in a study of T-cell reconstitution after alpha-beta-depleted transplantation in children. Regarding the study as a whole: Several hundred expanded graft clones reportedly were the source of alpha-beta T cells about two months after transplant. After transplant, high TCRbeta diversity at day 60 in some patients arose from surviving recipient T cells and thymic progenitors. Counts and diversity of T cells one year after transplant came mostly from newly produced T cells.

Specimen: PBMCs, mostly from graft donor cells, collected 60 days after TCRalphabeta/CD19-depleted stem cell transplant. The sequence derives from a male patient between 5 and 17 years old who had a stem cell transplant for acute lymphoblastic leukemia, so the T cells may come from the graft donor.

The CDR3 loop is CATSPWDSSTQYF. The CDR3 DNA reads as TGTGCCACCAGTCCGTGGGACAGCTCTACGCAGTATTTT. V usage is TRBV24-1 and J usage is TRBJ2-3; 7 bases agree with TRBD1. Germline V gene data show CDR1 as KGHDR and CDR2 as SFDVKD. The CDR3 is 13 amino acids. J lost 8 bases, V lost 6 bases, and 7 bases had no gene match.